These 2 T cell receptor beta chains were sequenced from one sample in a study of cytomegalovirus exposure and HLA in healthy donors. The PCR was carried out with 60 Vbeta primers and 13 Jbeta primers. The protocol was immunoSEQ multiplex PCR, while the TCRdb copy is restricted to in-frame clones and leaves out a portion. The table shows more than 90,000 clones, with roughly 80% occurring only once. Input material: PBMCs. These receptors were obtained from a man between 35 and 55 years old in good health and CMV-seronegative.

The chain's CDR3 is CASSLGSGAGAFF. The CDR3 DNA follows: TGTGCCAGCAGTTTGGGCTCTGGGGCCGGGGCTTTCTTT. This chain joins TRBV27 and TRBJ1-1, with D possibly being TRBD1 (5 bases). The ends were cut back, 3 bases at V and 11 bases at J, with 16 bases in the middle. The CDR3 length is 13 residues. CDR1 MNHEY and CDR2 SMNVEV come from the germline V gene (reference sequence).

The chain carries TRBV7-2 and TRBJ2-7; 9 bases agree with TRBD1. Germline V CDR1 and CDR2: SGHTA, FQGNSA. J gave up 4 bases and V 5 bases, and 6 bases lay outside the gene matches. The CDR3 runs 14 residues. CDR3 loop: CASSHKGTGYEQYF. CDR3 sequence (DNA): TGTGCCAGCAGCCACAAGGGGACAGGGTACGAGCAGTACTTC. The full variable domain, with the rest looked up from reference TRBV7-2 and TRBJ2-7, is GAGVSQSPSNKVTEKGKDVELRCDPISGHTALYWYRQSLGQGLEFLIYFQGNSAPDKSGLPSDRFSAERTGGSVSTLTIQRTQQEDSAVYLCASSHKGTGYEQYFGPGTRLTVT.